This T cell receptor beta chain was sequenced for a study of Graves' ophthalmopathy and Graves' hyperthyroidism. This clonotype has ten or more counts. Diagnostic conclusions were grounded in clinical symptoms, serum thyroxine, TRAb, thyroid ultrasound and orbital computed tomography. Amplification targeted the TCR beta CDR3 regions, with RNA transcripts as the source material. First-round RT-PCR relied on HTBI primers, and a second-round multiplex PCR came next. TCRdb reanalysed the multiplex PCR reads using MiXCR and keeps one entry per CDR3 protein. This sample yields roughly 700,000 distinct CDR3 sequences, of which 40% are seen a single time; around 40% belongs to the top ten. Material for sequencing was peripheral blood. The TCR comes from an adult man with Graves' ophthalmopathy.

CDR3 residues: CASSGTGENTEAFF. The DNA for the CDR3 is TGTGCCAGCAGTGGGACAGGAGAGAACACTGAAGCTTTCTTT. V usage is TRBV12-3 or TRBV12-4 and J usage is TRBJ1-1; 8 nucleotides align to TRBD1. The CDR3 loop spans 14 amino acids. V lost 5 bases, J lost 1 base, and 3 bases stayed unmatched.